This record looks at one T cell receptor (beta chain) sequence and its context. Its antigen is still unknown. The sample comes from a study of tumor-infiltrating lymphocytes in primary liver carcinoma. Looking at the study overall: Yields of productive TCRbeta reads ranged from roughly 3.5 to 7.5 million per sample and were similar across tissue types.

Germline DNA was extracted alongside blood RNA, which was obtained from unsorted whole blood. What was collected before surgery was around 4 milliliters of peripheral blood. Researchers generated TCR beta cDNA from 500 to 600 ng of total RNA, relying on a constant-region primer. A slightly modified ARM-PCR protocol with three nested multiplex PCR rounds produced these TCR beta libraries. Primers for the first two PCR rounds were TRBV1-TRBV30 forward primers and a C-beta reverse primer (roughly 10 cycles per round). TCRdb used MiXCR to reprocess the multiplex PCR reads, holding one entry per CDR3 protein. This sample yields 310,000 or so distinct CDR3 sequences, of which approximately 65% are seen a single time; approximately 5.9% belongs to the top ten. Germline CDR1 and CDR2: MGHRA and YSYEKL. Trimming removed 0 bases at V and 3 bases at J, with 10 bases between. The CDR3 has 15 amino acids. Findings and limits, study-wide: Significantly greater top-250-clone fractions characterized tumors relative to blood (p = 0.039). No comparison of CD4+ and CD8+ repertoires was made, since the samples were bulk unsorted.

This chain links TRBV4-1 with TRBJ2-3; a possible D gene is TRBD1 (5 bases). The sequence was obtained from a man in his forties or fifties with primary liver carcinoma and hepatitis B virus infection. The sequencing input was peripheral blood. CDR3 region: CASSQDRVDTDTQYF. CDR3 DNA: TGCGCCAGCAGCCAAGACAGGGTCGATACAGATACGCAGTATTTT.